A single sample is the source of the 4 T cell receptor beta chains below, sequenced in a study of shared clonotypes between healthy human individuals. TCRdb's table, derived via immunoSEQ multiplex PCR, lists solely in-frame clones and lacks some. The data show under 600,000 clones, more than 95% seen once. Sequenced: naive CD4+ T cells sorted from blood. The subset denotes: CD45RA+ positively selected. The receptors here all came from a young woman in good health.

V gene TRBV5-1 combines with J gene TRBJ1-4, with D possibly matching TRBD1 (5 bases). The V gene lost 0 bases and the J gene lost 1 base, with 10 bases spanning the gap. Germline CDR1 SGHRS, CDR2 YFSETQ. This CDR3 contains 16 residues. The CDR3 nucleotides are TGCGCCAGCAGCTTGGTCGGGGCTGGAACTAATGAAAAACTGTTTTTT. It codes for CASSLVGAGTNEKLFF.

This chain links TRBV6-5 with TRBJ2-2; 9 bases match TRBD2. The CDR3 consists of 16 residues. V shed 0 bases, J shed 5 bases, and the junction held 4 bases outside the gene matches. Germline CDR1 reads MNHEY; CDR2 reads SVGAGI. CDR3 residues: CASSYSTSGSTGELFF. The CDR3 DNA is TGTGCCAGCAGTTACTCTACTAGCGGGTCAACCGGGGAGCTGTTTTTT.

V is TRBV7-8 and J is TRBJ1-3; TRBD1 aligns across 7 bases. V was pared by 0 bases and J by 1 base, with 6 bases of the junction left unmatched. This CDR3 has 17 residues. Germline V lookup: CDR1 SGHVS, CDR2 FQNEAQ. The CDR3 bases are TGTGCCAGCAGCTTAGCCCGCGTACAGGGGTCTGGAAACACCATATATTTT. It yields the protein CASSLARVQGSGNTIYF.

Concerning this clone: Other DNA sequences in the same sample also yield this CDR3. This chain connects TRBV5-1 to TRBJ2-7; 8 bases map to TRBD1. The ends lost 0 bases at V and 4 bases at J; junction bases unmatched: 3. The CDR3 runs to 14 residues. The V gene's germline CDR1 is SGHRS and CDR2 YFSETQ. The CDR3 here is CASSLDRGVYEQYF. CDR3 nucleotides: TGCGCCAGCAGCTTGGACAGGGGGGTATACGAGCAGTACTTC. Variable domain in full (rest from reference TRBV5-1 and TRBJ2-7): KAGVTQTPRYLIKTRGQQVTLSCSPISGHRSVSWYQQTPGQGLQFLFEYFSETQRNKGNFPGRFSGRQFSNSRSEMNVSTLELGDSALYLCASSLDRGVYEQYFGPGTRLTVT.